This T cell receptor beta chain was documented in a study of tumor-infiltrating lymphocytes in primary liver carcinoma. Total RNA (around 500 ng) served as template for TCR beta cDNA synthesis primed by a constant-region primer. What produced the TCR beta libraries was three nested multiplex PCR rounds using slightly modified ARM-PCR. The two initial PCR rounds, about 9 cycles each, used TRBV1-TRBV30 forward and C-beta reverse primers. MiXCR was run by TCRdb on the multiplex PCR reads, yielding one entry per CDR3 protein. Of 95,000 to 150,000 distinct CDR3 sequences in the sample, 55% to 75% were seen once. CDR1 and CDR2 (germline): MDHEN, SYDVKM. This CDR3 region has 14 residues. Total RNA and DNA came together from roughly 20-30 mg of bulk tissue without cell sorting. About this clonotype: Sequence at one end of the junction differs from germline and may be a read error.

The sequencing sample was made of liver tumor tissue from sampling region 1. Described subset: tumor region T1, superior pole. The receptor's source is a woman in her fifties or sixties with primary liver carcinoma and hepatitis B virus infection. V gene TRBV28 combines with J gene TRBJ2-2, with D possibly TRBD2 on 5 matching bases. The CDR3 here is CASSPASLFGELFF. CDR3 bases: TGTGCCAGCAGTCCGGCCTCGTTGTTCGGGGAGCTGTTCTTT.